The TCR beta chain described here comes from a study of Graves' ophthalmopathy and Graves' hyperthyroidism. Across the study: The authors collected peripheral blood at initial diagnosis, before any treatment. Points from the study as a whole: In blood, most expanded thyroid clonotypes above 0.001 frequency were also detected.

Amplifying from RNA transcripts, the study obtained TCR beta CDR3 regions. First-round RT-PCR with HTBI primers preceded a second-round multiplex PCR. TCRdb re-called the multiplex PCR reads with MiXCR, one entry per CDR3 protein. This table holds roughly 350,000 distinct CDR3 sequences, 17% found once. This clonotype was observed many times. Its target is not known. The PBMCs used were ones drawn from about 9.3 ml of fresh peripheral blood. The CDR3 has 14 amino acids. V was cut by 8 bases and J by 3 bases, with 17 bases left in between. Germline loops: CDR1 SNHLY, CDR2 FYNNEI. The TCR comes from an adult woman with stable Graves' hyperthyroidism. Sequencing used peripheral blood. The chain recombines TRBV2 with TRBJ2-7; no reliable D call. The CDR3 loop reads CASSKTGTFYEQYF. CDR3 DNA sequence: TGTGCCAGCTCCAAAACCGGAACATTCTACGAGCAGTACTTC.